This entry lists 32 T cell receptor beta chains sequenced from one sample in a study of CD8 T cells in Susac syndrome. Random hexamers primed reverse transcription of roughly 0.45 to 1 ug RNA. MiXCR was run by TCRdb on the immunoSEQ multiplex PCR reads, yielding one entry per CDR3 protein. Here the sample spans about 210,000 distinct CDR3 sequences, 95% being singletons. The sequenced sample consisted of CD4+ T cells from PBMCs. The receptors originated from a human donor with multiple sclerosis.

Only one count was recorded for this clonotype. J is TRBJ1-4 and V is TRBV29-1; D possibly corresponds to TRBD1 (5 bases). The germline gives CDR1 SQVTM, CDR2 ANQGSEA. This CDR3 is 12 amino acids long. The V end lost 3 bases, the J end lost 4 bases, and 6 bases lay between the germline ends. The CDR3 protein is CSVEGVNEKLFF. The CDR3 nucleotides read TGCAGCGTTGAGGGGGTTAATGAAAAACTGTTTTTT.

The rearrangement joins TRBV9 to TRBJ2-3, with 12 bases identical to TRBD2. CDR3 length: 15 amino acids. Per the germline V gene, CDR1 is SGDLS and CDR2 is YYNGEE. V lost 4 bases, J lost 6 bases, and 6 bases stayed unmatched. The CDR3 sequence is CASSSRLAGADTQYF. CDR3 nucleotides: TGTGCCAGCAGCTCACGACTAGCGGGAGCGGATACGCAGTATTTT.

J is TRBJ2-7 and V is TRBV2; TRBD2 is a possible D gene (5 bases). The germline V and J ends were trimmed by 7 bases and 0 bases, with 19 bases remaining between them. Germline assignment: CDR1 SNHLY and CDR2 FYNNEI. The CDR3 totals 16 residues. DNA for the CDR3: TGTGCCAGCACCAGAGACTTGAGGGCAAGCTCCTACGAGCAGTACTTC. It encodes CASTRDLRASSYEQYF. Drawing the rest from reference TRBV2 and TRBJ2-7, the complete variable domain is EPEVTQTPSHQVTQMGQEVILRCVPISNHLYFYWYRQILGQKVEFLVSFYNNEISEKSEIFDDQFSVERPDGSNFTLKIRSTKLEDSAMYFCASTRDLRASSYEQYFGPGTRLTVT.

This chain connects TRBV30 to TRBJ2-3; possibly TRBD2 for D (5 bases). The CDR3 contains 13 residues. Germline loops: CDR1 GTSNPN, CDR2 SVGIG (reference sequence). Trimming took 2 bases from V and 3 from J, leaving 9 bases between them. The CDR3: CAWSSGWTDTQYF. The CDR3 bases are TGTGCCTGGAGTTCGGGATGGACAGATACGCAGTATTTT.

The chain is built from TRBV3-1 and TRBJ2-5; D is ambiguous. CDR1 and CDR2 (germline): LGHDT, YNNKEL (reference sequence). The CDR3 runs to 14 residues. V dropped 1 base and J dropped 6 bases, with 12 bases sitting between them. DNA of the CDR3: TGTGCCAGCAGCCAAGGTGTGGCAGGAAAGACCCAGTACTTC. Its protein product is CASSQGVAGKTQYF.

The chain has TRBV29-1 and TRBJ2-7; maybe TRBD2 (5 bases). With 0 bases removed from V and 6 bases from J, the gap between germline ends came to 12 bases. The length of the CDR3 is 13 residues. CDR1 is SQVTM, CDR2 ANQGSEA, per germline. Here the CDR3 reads CSVEDKASREQYF. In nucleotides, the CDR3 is TGCAGCGTTGAAGATAAAGCTAGCCGCGAGCAGTACTTC.

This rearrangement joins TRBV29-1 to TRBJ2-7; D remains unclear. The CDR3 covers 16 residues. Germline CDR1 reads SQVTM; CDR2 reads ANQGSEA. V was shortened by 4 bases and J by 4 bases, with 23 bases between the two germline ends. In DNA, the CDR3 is TGCAGCGTTGTGTTGTGGCCCTCTAGGGTTTTGTACGAGCAGTACTTC. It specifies CSVVLWPSRVLYEQYF.

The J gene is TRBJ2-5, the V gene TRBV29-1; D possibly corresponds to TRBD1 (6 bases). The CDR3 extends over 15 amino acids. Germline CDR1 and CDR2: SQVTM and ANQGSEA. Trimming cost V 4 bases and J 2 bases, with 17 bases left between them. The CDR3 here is CSVVEGRQAQETQYF. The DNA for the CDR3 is TGCAGCGTTGTAGAGGGGAGACAGGCACAAGAGACCCAGTACTTC.

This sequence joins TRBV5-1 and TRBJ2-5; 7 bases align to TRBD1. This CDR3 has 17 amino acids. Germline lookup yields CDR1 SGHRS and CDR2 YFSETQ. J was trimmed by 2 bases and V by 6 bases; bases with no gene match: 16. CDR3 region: CASTPFSLQGMQETQYF. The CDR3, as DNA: TGCGCCAGCACCCCGTTTTCCCTACAGGGGATGCAAGAGACCCAGTACTTC.

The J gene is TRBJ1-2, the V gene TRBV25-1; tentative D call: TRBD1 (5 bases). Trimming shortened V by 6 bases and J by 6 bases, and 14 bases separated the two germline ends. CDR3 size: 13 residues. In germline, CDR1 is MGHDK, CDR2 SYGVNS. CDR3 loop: CASRDSGTDGYTF. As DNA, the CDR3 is TGTGCCAGCAGGGATTCGGGGACCGATGGCTACACCTTC.

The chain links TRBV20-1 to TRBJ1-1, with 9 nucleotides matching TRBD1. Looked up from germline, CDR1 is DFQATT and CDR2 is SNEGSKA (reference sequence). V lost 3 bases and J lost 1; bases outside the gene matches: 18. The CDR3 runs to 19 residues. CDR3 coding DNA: TGCAGTGCTAGTCTCCCTCACGGGACAGGGAGAGGGGAGAACACTGAAGCTTTCTTT. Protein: CSASLPHGTGRGENTEAFF.

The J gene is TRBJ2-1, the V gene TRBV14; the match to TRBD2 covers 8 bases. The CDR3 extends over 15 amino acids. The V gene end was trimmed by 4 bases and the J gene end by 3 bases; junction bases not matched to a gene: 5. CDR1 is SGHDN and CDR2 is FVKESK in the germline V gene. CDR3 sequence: CASSRAGGLYNEQFF. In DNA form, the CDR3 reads TGTGCCAGCAGCCGGGCGGGAGGTCTCTACAATGAGCAGTTCTTC.

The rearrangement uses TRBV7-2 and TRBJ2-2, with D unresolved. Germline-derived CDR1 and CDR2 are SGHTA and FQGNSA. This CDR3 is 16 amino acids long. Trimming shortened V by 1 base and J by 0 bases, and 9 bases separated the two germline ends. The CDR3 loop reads CASSLVAPSNTGELFF. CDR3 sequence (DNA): TGTGCCAGCAGCTTAGTAGCACCATCGAACACCGGGGAGCTGTTTTTT. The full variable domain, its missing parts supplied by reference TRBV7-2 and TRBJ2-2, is GAGVSQSPSNKVTEKGKDVELRCDPISGHTALYWYRQSLGQGLEFLIYFQGNSAPDKSGLPSDRFSAERTGGSVSTLTIQRTQQEDSAVYLCASSLVAPSNTGELFFGEGSRLTVL.

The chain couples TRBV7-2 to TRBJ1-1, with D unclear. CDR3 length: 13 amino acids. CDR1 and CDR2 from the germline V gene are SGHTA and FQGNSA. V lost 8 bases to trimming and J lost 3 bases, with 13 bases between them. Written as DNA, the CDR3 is TGTGCCAGCCCCGCCCGGGAGTACACTGAAGCTTTCTTT. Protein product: CASPAREYTEAFF.

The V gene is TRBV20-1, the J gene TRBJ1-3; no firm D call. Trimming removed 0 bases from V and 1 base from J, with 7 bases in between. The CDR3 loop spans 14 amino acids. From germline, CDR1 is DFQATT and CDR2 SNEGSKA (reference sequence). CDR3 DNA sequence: TGCAGTGCTAGAGATCGGGTTTCTGGAAACACCATATATTTT. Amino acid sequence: CSARDRVSGNTIYF.

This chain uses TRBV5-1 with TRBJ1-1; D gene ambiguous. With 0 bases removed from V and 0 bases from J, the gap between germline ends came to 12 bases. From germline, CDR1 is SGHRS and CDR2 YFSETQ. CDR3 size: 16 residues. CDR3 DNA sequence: TGCGCCAGCAGCTTGGTAGGCAACCATATGAACACTGAAGCTTTCTTT. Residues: CASSLVGNHMNTEAFF.

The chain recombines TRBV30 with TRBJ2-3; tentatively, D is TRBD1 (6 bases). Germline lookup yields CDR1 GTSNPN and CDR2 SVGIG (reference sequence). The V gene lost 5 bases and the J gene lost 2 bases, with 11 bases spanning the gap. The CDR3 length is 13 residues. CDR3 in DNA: TGTGCCTGGCAACAGGGACCCACAGATACGCAGTATTTT. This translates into CAWQQGPTDTQYF.

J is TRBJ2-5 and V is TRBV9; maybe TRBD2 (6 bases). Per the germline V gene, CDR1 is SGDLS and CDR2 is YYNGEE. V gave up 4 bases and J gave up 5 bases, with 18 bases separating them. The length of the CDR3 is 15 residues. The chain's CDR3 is CASSPRDWPRETQYF. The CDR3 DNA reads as TGTGCCAGCAGCCCTCGGGACTGGCCCCGGGAGACCCAGTACTTC.

The DNA of the CDR3 is TGCAGCGTTTTACTAGCGGGGGGTTACAATGAGCAGTTCTTC. Protein sequence: CSVLLAGGYNEQFF. The V call is TRBV29-1, the J call TRBJ2-1, with 12 bases identical to TRBD2. This CDR3 has 14 amino acids. Germline V gene data show CDR1 as SQVTM and CDR2 as ANQGSEA. The V segment lost 5 bases and the J segment 4 bases; nucleotides outside the gene matches: 3.

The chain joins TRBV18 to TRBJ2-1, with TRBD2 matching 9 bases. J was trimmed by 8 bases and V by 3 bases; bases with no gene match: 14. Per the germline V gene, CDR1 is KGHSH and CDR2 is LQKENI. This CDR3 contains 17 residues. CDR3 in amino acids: CASSPKGIAGALDEQFF. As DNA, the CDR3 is TGTGCCAGCTCACCCAAGGGGATAGCGGGAGCTCTGGATGAGCAGTTCTTC.

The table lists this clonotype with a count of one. The CDR3 protein is CAIKGQVKDYEQYF. The CDR3 bases are TGTGCCATCAAGGGACAGGTTAAGGACTACGAGCAGTACTTC. The genes are TRBV10-3 and TRBJ2-7; 8 bases map to TRBD1. The CDR3 is 14 amino acids. Per the germline V gene, CDR1 is ENHRY and CDR2 is SYGVKD. V was clipped by 7 bases and J by 3 bases; unmatched bases: 8.

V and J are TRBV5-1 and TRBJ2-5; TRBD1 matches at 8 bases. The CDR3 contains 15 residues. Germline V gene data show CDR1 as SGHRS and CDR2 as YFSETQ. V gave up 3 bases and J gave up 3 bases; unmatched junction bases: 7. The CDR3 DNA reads TGCGCCAGCAGCTCGGCAGGGGGCTGGGAAGAGACCCAGTACTTC. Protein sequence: CASSSAGGWEETQYF.

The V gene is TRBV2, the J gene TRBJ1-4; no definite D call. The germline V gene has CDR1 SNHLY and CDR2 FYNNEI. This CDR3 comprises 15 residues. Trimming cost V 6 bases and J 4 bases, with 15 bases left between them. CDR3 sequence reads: CASRKEEGLNEKLFF. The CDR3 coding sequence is TGTGCCAGCAGGAAGGAGGAGGGCCTTAATGAAAAACTGTTTTTT.

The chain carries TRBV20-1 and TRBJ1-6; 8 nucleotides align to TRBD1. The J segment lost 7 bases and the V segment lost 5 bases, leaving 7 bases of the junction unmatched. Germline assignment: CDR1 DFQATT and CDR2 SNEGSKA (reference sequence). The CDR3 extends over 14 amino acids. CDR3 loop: CSAPVTGVNSPLHF. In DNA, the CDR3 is TGCAGTGCTCCTGTGACAGGGGTCAATTCACCCCTCCACTTT.

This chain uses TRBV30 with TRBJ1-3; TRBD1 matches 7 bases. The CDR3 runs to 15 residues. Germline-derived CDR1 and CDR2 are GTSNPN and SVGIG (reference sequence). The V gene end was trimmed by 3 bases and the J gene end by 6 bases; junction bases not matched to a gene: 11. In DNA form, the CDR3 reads TGTGCCTGGAGCCTTGGAGGGGGCGCTTTAAACACCATATATTTT. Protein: CAWSLGGGALNTIYF.

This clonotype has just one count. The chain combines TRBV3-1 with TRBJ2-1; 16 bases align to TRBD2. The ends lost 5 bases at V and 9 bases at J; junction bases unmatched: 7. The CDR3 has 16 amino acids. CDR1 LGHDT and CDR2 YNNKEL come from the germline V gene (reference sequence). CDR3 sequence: CASSETGLAGGSEQFF. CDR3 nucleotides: TGTGCCAGCAGCGAGACGGGACTAGCGGGAGGGAGTGAGCAGTTCTTC.

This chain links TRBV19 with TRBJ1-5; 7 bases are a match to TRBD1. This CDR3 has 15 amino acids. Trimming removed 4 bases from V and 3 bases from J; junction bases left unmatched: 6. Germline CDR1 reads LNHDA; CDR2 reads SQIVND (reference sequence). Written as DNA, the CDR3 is TGTGCCAGTAGTAGCGGGACAGTCCCCAATCAGCCCCAGCATTTT. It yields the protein CASSSGTVPNQPQHF.

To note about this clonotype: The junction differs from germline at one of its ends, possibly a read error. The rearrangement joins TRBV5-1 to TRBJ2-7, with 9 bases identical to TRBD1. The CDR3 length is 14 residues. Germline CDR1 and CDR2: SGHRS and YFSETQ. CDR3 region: CASSSGQGAYEQYF. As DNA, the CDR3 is TGTGCCAGCAGTTCGGGACAGGGAGCCTACGAGCAGTACTTC. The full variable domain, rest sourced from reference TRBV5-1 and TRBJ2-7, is KAGVTQTPRYLIKTRGQQVTLSCSPISGHRSVSWYQQTPGQGLQFLFEYFSETQRNKGNFPGRFSGRQFSNSRSEMNVSTLELGDSALYLCASSSGQGAYEQYFGPGTRLTVT.

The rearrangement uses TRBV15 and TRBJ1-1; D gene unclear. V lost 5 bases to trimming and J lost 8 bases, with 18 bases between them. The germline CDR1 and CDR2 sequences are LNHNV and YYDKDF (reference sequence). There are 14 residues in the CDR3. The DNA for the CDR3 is TGTGCCACCAGCCTACCGCTAGGCCTCTCGGAAGCTTTCTTT. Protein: CATSLPLGLSEAFF. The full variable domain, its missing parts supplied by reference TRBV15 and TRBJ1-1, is DAMVIQNPRYQVTQFGKPVTLSCSQTLNHNVMYWYQQKSSQAPKLLFHYYDKDFNNEADTPDNFQSRRPNTSFCFLDIRSPGLGDTAMYLCATSLPLGLSEAFFGQGTRLTVV.

The CDR3 sequence: CATSRRGQGGNEQFF. The CDR3 nucleotides read TGTGCCACCAGCAGACGGGGACAGGGGGGGAATGAGCAGTTCTTC. The chain links TRBV15 to TRBJ2-1; 11 positions agree with TRBD1. V lost 2 bases to trimming and J lost 7 bases; unmatched junction nucleotides: 4. Germline V lookup: CDR1 LNHNV, CDR2 YYDKDF (reference sequence). The CDR3 loop spans 15 amino acids.

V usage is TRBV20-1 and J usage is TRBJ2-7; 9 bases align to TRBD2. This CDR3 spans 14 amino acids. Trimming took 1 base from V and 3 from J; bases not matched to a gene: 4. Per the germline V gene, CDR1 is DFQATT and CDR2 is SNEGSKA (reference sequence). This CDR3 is CSARALAGIYEQYF. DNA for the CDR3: TGCAGTGCTAGAGCCCTAGCGGGGATCTACGAGCAGTACTTC.

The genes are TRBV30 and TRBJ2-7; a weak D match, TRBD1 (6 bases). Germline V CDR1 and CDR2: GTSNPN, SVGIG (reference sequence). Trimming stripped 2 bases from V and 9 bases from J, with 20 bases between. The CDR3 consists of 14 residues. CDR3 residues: CAWSRTGLTLGQYF. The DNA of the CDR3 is TGTGCCTGGAGTCGAACAGGGCTCACACTGGGGCAGTACTTC.